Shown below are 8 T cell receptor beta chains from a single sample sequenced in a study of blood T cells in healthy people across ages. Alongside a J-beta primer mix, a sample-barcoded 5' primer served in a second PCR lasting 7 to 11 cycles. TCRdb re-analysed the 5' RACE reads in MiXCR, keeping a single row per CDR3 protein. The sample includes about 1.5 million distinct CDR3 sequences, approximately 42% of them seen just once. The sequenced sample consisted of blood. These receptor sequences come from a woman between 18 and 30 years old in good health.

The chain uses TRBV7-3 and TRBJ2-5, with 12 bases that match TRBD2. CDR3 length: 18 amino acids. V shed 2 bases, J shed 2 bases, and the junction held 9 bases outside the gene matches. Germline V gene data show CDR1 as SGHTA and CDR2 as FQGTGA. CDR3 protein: CASSLSGLAGIPQETQYF. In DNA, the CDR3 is TGTGCCAGCAGCTTATCCGGACTAGCGGGAATTCCACAAGAGACCCAGTACTTC.

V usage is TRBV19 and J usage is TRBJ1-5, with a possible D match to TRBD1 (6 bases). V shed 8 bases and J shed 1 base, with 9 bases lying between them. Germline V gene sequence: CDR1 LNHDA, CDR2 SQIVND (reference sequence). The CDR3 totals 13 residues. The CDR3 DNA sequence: TGTGCCAGTCAAACAGGGAGCAATCAGCCCCAGCATTTT. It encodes CASQTGSNQPQHF. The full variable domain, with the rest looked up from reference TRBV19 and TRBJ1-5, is DGGITQSPKYLFRKEGQNVTLSCEQNLNHDAMYWYRQDPGQGLRLIYYSQIVNDFQKGDIAEGYSVSREKKESFPLTVTSAQKNPTAFYLCASQTGSNQPQHFGDGTRLSIL.

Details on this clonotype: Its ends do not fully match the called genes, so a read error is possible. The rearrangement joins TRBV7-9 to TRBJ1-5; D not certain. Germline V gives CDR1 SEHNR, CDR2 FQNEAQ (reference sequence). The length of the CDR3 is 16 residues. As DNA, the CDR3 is TGTGCCAGCAGCTTAGTTGAGGGCCGGGGTAATCACCCCCAGCATTTT. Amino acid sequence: CASSLVEGRGNHPQHF. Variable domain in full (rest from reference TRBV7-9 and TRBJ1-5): DTGVSQNPRHKITKRGQNVTFRCDPISEHNRLYWYRQTLGQGPEFLTYFQNEAQLEKSRLLSDRFSAERPKGSFSTLEIQRTEQGDSAMYLCASSLVEGRGNHPQHFGDGTRLSIL.

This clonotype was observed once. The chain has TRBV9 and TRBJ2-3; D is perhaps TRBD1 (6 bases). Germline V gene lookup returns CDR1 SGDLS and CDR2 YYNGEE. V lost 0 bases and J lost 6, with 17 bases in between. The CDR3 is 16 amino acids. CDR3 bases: TGTGCCAGCAGCGTAGGAGCAGGGGTGGCCGCGGATACGCAGTATTTT. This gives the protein CASSVGAGVAADTQYF.

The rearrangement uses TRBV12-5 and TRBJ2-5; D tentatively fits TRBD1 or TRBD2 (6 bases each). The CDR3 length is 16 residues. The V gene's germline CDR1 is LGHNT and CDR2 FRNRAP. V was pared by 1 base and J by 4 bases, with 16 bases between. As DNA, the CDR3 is TGTGCTAGTGGTTTGGAATACACCAGGGGAGGAGAGACCCAGTACTTC. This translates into CASGLEYTRGGETQYF.

The CDR3 region is CASSDIDEKLFF. In DNA, the CDR3 is TGTGCCAGCAGTGATATTGATGAAAAACTGTTTTTT. The V and J genes are TRBV25-1 and TRBJ1-4; D is undetermined. The CDR3 contains 12 residues. The germline V gene has CDR1 MGHDK and CDR2 SYGVNS. The V gene lost 3 bases and the J gene lost 6 bases, with 5 bases spanning the gap.

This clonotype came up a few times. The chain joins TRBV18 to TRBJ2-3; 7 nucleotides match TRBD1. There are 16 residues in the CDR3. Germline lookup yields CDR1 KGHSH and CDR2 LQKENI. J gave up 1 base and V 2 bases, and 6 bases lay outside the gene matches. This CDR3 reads CASSPASTGGTDTQYF. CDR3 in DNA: TGTGCCAGCTCACCAGCCTCCACAGGGGGCACAGATACGCAGTATTTT.

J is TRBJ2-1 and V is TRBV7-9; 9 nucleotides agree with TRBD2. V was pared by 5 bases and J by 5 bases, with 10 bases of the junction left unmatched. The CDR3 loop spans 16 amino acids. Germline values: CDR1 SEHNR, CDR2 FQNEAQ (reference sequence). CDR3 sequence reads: CASSARGAGGNNEQFF. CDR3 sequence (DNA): TGTGCCAGCAGCGCCCGGGGAGCGGGGGGAAACAATGAGCAGTTCTTC. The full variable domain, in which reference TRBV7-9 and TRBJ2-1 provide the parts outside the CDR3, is DTGVSQNPRHKITKRGQNVTFRCDPISEHNRLYWYRQTLGQGPEFLTYFQNEAQLEKSRLLSDRFSAERPKGSFSTLEIQRTEQGDSAMYLCASSARGAGGNNEQFFGPGTRLTVL.